This T cell receptor (beta chain) derives from a study of shared clonotypes between healthy human individuals. Study-wide findings and caveats: Rarefaction indicated that sorted-subset sequencing remained incomplete although depth was large. Donors were few, which limited the genetic and exposure-history diversity represented. Relative to their counterparts shared across all four donors, non-shared clonotypes exhibited diminished generation probabilities.

About this clone: Its specificity is not known.

Naive CD4+ cells were CD45RA-selected; the remaining cells were memory. The protocol was immunoSEQ multiplex PCR, while the TCRdb copy is restricted to in-frame clones and leaves out a portion. The sample has a few hundred thousand clones, about 96% seen once. CDR1 is MNHNS, CDR2 SASEGT, per germline. The ends were cut back, 9 bases at V and 1 base at J, with 10 bases in the middle. This CDR3 has 12 amino acids. This chain connects TRBV6-1 to TRBJ2-7; no clear D gene. The sequence came from a young woman in good health. Sequencing used naive CD4+ T cells sorted from blood. The subset denotes: CD45RA+ positively selected. The CDR3 loop reads CASSPQSYEQYF. The CDR3 nucleotides are TGTGCCAGTAGTCCCCAGTCCTACGAGCAGTACTTC.